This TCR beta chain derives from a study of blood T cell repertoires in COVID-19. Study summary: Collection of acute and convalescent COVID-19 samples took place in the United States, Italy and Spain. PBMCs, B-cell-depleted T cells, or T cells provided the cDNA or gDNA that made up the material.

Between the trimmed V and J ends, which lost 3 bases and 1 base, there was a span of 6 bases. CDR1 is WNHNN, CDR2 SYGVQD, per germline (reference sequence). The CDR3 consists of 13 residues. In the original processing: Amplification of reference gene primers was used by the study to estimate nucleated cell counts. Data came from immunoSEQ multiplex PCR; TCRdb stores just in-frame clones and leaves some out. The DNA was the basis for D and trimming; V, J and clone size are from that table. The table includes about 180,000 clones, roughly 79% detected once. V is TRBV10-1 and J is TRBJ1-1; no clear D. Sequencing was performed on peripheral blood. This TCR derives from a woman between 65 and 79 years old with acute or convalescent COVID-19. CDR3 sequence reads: CASSELWNTEAFF. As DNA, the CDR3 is TGCGCCAGCAGTGAATTATGGAACACTGAAGCTTTCTTT.